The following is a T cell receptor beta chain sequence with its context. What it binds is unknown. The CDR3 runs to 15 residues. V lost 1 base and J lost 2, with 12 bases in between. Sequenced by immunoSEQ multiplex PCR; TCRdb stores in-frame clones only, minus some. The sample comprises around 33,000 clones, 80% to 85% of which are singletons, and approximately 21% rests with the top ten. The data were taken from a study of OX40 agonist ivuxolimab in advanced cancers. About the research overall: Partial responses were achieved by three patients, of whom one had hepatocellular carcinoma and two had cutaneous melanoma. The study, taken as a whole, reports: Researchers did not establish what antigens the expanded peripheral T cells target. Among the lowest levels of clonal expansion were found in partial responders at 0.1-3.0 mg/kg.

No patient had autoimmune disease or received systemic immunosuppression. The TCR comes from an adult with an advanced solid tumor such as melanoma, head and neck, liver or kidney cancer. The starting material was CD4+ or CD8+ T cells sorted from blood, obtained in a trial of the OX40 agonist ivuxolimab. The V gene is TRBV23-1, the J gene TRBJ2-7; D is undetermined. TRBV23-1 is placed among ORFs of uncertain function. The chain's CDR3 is CASSQYVDGPYEQYF. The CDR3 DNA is TGCGCCAGCAGTCAATATGTGGACGGCCCCTACGAGCAGTACTTC.